A selection of T cell receptor beta chains follows, all from one sample in a study of cytomegalovirus exposure and HLA in healthy donors. Profiled with immunoSEQ multiplex PCR; TCRdb holds only in-frame clones, not every one. The data contain 100,000 to 150,000 clones, 60% to 80% of them singletons. Sequencing was done on a sample of PBMCs. These receptors were collected from a man younger than 45 in good health and CMV-seronegative. CDR3s include the opening cysteine and the closing phenylalanine or tryptophan. Rows may omit the clone size; those that give it use once, few, many or a size class.

CDR3aa: CASSFQESPTSGGYYEQYF
abundance: -
j_gene: -
v_gene: TRBV27

CDR3aa: CASSVGNSEQFF
abundance: -
j_gene: TRBJ2-1
v_gene: TRBV9

CDR3aa: CAILPGQGGAGELFF
abundance: -
j_gene: TRBJ2-2
v_gene: TRBV2

CDR3aa: CASSFRDRAHEQYF
abundance: -
j_gene: TRBJ2-7
v_gene: TRBV7-9

CDR3aa: CASSLWDRGHEQYF
abundance: -
j_gene: TRBJ2-7
v_gene: TRBV7-2

CDR3aa: CAISSSPGHQKGAFF
abundance: -
j_gene: TRBJ1-1
v_gene: TRBV10-3

CDR3aa: CASSDSSESGSLGYTF
abundance: few
j_gene: TRBJ1-2
v_gene: TRBV6-4

CDR3aa: CASSELVAPLHF
abundance: -
j_gene: TRBJ1-6
v_gene: TRBV6-1

CDR3aa: CASTPGYRGSDMNTEAFF
abundance: -
j_gene: TRBJ1-1
v_gene: TRBV28

CDR3aa: CASSLDGTGWSGNTIYF
abundance: -
j_gene: TRBJ1-3
v_gene: TRBV2

CDR3aa: CAISQTGHQDTQYF
abundance: -
j_gene: TRBJ2-3
v_gene: TRBV10-3

CDR3aa: CASSLGDRGLQPQHF
abundance: -
j_gene: TRBJ1-5
v_gene: TRBV7-8

CDR3aa: CASSRDSSYEQYF
abundance: -
j_gene: TRBJ2-7
v_gene: TRBV9

CDR3aa: CAIWGGASNGYTF
abundance: -
j_gene: TRBJ1-2
v_gene: TRBV10-3

CDR3aa: CASTAWESDTQYF
abundance: -
j_gene: TRBJ2-5
v_gene: TRBV28